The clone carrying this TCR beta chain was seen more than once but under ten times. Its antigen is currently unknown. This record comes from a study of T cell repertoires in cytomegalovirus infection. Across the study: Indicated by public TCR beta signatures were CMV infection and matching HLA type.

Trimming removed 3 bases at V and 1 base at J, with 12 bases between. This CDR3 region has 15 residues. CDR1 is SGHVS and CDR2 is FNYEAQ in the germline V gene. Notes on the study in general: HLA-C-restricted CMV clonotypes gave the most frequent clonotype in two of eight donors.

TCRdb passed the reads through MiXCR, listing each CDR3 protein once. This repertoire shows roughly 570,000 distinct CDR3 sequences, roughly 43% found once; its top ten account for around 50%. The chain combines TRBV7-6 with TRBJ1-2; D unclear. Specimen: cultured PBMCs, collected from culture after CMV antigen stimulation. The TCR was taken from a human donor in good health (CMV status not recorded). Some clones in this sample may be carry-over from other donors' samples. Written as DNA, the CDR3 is TGTGCCAGCAGCTTTGATACGGGTCGTAACTATGGCTACACCTTC. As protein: CASSFDTGRNYGYTF.